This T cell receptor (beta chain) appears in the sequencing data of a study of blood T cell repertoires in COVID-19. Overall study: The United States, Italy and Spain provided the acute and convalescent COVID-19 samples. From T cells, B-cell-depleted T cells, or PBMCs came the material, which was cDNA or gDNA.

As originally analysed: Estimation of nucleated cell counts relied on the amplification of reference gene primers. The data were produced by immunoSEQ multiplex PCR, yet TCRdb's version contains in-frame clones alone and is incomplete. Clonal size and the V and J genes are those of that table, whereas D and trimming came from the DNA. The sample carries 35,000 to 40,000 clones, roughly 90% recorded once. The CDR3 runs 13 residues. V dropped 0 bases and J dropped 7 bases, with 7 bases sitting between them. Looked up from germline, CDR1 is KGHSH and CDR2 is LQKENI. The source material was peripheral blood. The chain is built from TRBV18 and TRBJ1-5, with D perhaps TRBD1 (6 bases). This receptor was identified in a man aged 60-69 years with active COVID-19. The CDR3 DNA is TGTGCCAGCTCACCACCGACAGGACAGCCCCAGCATTTT. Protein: CASSPPTGQPQHF. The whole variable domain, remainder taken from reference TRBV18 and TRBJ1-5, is NAGVMQNPRHLVRRRGQEARLRCSPMKGHSHVYWYRQLPEEGLKFMVYLQKENIIDESGMPKERFSAEFPKEGPSILRIQQVVRGDSAAYFCASSPPTGQPQHFGDGTRLSIL.